These 13 T cell receptor beta chains came from one sample sequenced in a study of T cells in Graves' hyperthyroidism and ophthalmopathy (dated by TCRdb to between 2018 and 2021). Library creation used multiplex PCR. The reads were generated on an Illumina HiSeq 2000. The TCR beta CDR3 regions were amplified from RNA transcripts. The first round of RT-PCR for the TCR CDR3 was performed with the HTBI primer set and the Qiagen OneStep RT-PCR kit. The raw public reads went through TCRdb reprocessing: fastp at Q25, MiXCR clone calling, in-frame beta chains kept. Duplicate CDR3 protein sequences are folded into a single record with the most common DNA and genes. The sample includes 300,000 or so distinct CDR3 sequences, with 16% observed a single time. The ten largest account for roughly 31% of the sample. Material: blood. All receptors derive from a man aged 25-40 years with Graves' hyperthyroidism.

This clonotype was observed at least ten times. The chain joins TRBV28 to TRBJ1-5, with 9 bases identical to TRBD1. V gave up 5 bases and J gave up 7 bases; unmatched junction bases: 9. The germline gives CDR1 MDHEN, CDR2 SYDVKM. The CDR3 sequence is 15 residues long. The DNA of the CDR3 is TGTGCCAGCAGTGGGACACAGGGGGCGGGACAGCCCCAGCATTTT. It specifies CASSGTQGAGQPQHF.

This clonotype showed up just a few times. The chain links TRBV7-2 to TRBJ2-7; no reliable D call. Trimming shortened V by 5 bases and J by 6 bases, and 11 bases separated the two germline ends. CDR1 is SGHTA, CDR2 FQGNSA, per germline. CDR3 size: 12 residues. CDR3 DNA sequence: TGTGCCAGCAGCCGACGACCCTTCGAGCAGTACTTC. Translating gives CASSRRPFEQYF. Based on the CDR3 plus reference TRBV7-2 and TRBJ2-7, the full variable domain is GAGVSQSPSNKVTEKGKDVELRCDPISGHTALYWYRQSLGQGLEFLIYFQGNSAPDKSGLPSDRFSAERTGGSVSTLTIQRTQQEDSAVYLCASSRRPFEQYFGPGTRLTVT.

Of note for this clonotype: The conserved phenylalanine or tryptophan is not found at the CDR3 terminus, so this likely reflects a read error. The chain combines TRBV5-1 with TRBJ2-1, with 7 bases fitting TRBD2. The trim removed 0 bases at V and 3 bases at J, leaving 3 bases unmatched. The CDR3 extends over 15 amino acids. Germline lookup yields CDR1 SGHRS and CDR2 YFSETQ. CDR3 loop: CASSLGLADYNEQFL. For the CDR3, the DNA is TGCGCCAGCAGCTTGGGTCTAGCGGACTACAATGAGCAGTTCCTC.

This clonotype appeared many times. This chain links TRBV7-2 with TRBJ2-3, with 7 bases that match TRBD2. CDR3 length: 15 residues. Trimming at V came to 1 base and at J to 7 bases, leaving 8 bases not matched to a gene. Germline V gene sequence: CDR1 SGHTA, CDR2 FQGNSA. CDR3 residues: CASSLDEGGPNTQYF. CDR3 in DNA: TGTGCCAGCAGCTTAGACGAGGGAGGGCCGAATACGCAGTATTTT.

The chain links TRBV14 to TRBJ2-5; 8 nucleotides agree with TRBD1. The trim removed 6 bases at V and 0 bases at J, leaving 12 bases unmatched. The CDR3 runs to 17 residues. Germline V gene sequence: CDR1 SGHDN, CDR2 FVKESK. This CDR3 is CASRPTGQGGYQETQYF. Written as DNA, the CDR3 is TGTGCCAGCAGGCCTACCGGACAGGGCGGGTACCAAGAGACCCAGTACTTC.

Concerning this clonotype: A junction end diverges from the germline sequence, so it may reflect a read error. The chain combines TRBV5-4 with TRBJ2-5; D might be TRBD1 (5 bases). The CDR3 is made up of 17 amino acids. From germline, CDR1 is SGHNT and CDR2 YYREEE (reference sequence). CDR3 nucleotide sequence: TGCGCCAGCAGCCCTAGAACTACGACAGTTCTGCAAGAGACCCAGTACTTC. This encodes CASSPRTTTVLQETQYF.

At least ten counts were recorded for this clonotype. The chain recombines TRBV15 with TRBJ2-7; D gene unclear. The V gene's germline CDR1 is LNHNV and CDR2 YYDKDF (reference sequence). The CDR3 spans 15 residues. V lost 0 bases and J lost 8, with 17 bases in between. This CDR3 reads CATSRELRAVDQQYF. For the CDR3, the DNA is TGTGCCACCAGCAGAGAACTACGAGCCGTCGATCAGCAGTACTTC.

This clonotype came up a few times. The rearrangement links TRBV10-1 to TRBJ2-3; unclear D gene. From germline, CDR1 is WNHNN and CDR2 SYGVQD (reference sequence). This CDR3 has 12 amino acids. Trimming pared 4 bases from V and 10 bases from J, leaving 12 bases between. This CDR3 is CASSAELGSQYF. CDR3 DNA sequence: TGCGCCAGCAGTGCGGAGTTAGGGTCGCAGTATTTT.

V is TRBV29-1 and J is TRBJ2-1; 7 bases map to TRBD2. V dropped 7 bases and J dropped 8; count of bases not matched to a gene: 11. Per the germline V gene, CDR1 is SQVTM and CDR2 is ANQGSEA. The CDR3 sequence is 13 residues long. DNA for the CDR3: TGCAGCGCTGGGACTACTCCCTGGGATGAGCAGTTCTTC. Residues: CSAGTTPWDEQFF.

This clonotype appeared many times. This chain uses TRBV7-2 with TRBJ2-7; 7 nucleotides line up with TRBD1. The length of the CDR3 is 16 residues. V was clipped by 1 base and J by 9 bases; unmatched bases: 15. Germline-derived CDR1 and CDR2 are SGHTA and FQGNSA. CDR3 loop: CASSLGGFRGSEGQYF. The DNA of the CDR3 is TGTGCCAGCAGCTTAGGCGGCTTCAGGGGGAGCGAAGGGCAGTACTTC.

The sample holds many counts of this clonotype. The V gene is TRBV7-9, the J gene TRBJ1-5; the D is unclear. The CDR3 extends over 13 amino acids. In germline, CDR1 is SEHNR, CDR2 FQNEAQ (reference sequence). V was pared by 2 bases and J by 4 bases, with 6 bases between. CDR3 in amino acids: CASSLKGNQPQHF. In DNA, the CDR3 is TGTGCCAGCAGCTTAAAGGGAAATCAGCCCCAGCATTTT.

CDR3 sequence (DNA): TGTGCCAGTAGTCCGCTGACAGGGGTCTCCTACGAGCAGTACTTC. This codes for CASSPLTGVSYEQYF. The rearrangement joins TRBV19 to TRBJ2-7; TRBD1 aligns across 8 bases. CDR1 LNHDA and CDR2 SQIVND come from the germline V gene (reference sequence). The CDR3 runs 15 residues. V was pared by 5 bases and J by 0 bases, with 6 bases of the junction left unmatched.

This clonotype was observed many times. The rearrangement uses TRBV12-5 and TRBJ2-3; a weak D match, TRBD1 (5 bases). V was trimmed by 2 bases and J by 7 bases, leaving 10 bases between them. The CDR3 is made up of 13 amino acids. Looked up from germline, CDR1 is LGHNT and CDR2 is FRNRAP. The CDR3 here is CASGLIGENTQYF. DNA for the CDR3: TGTGCTAGTGGTTTGATAGGGGAAAATACGCAGTATTTT.